This T cell receptor (beta chain) emerged from a study of T-cell reconstitution after alpha-beta-depleted transplantation in children. A TCRbeta library incorporating unique molecular identifiers was prepared. TCRdb reanalysed the PCR reads using MiXCR and keeps one entry per CDR3 protein. Among around 380,000 distinct CDR3 sequences listed, around 9.9% were seen once. This clonotype was seen only a few times. The germline V gene has CDR1 SGDLS and CDR2 YYNGEE. The CDR3 runs to 15 residues. Trimming shortened V by 1 base and J by 2 bases, and 12 bases separated the two germline ends. The sample consisted of PBMCs from the stem cell graft donor, taken from the stem cell graft. The receptor was isolated from a human donor who donated a stem cell graft to a child with acute myeloid leukemia. V usage is TRBV9 and J usage is TRBJ1-1, with D unresolved. CDR3 protein: CASSVFSSLNTEAFF. CDR3 in DNA: TGTGCCAGCAGCGTATTTTCCAGTCTTAACACTGAAGCTTTCTTT.